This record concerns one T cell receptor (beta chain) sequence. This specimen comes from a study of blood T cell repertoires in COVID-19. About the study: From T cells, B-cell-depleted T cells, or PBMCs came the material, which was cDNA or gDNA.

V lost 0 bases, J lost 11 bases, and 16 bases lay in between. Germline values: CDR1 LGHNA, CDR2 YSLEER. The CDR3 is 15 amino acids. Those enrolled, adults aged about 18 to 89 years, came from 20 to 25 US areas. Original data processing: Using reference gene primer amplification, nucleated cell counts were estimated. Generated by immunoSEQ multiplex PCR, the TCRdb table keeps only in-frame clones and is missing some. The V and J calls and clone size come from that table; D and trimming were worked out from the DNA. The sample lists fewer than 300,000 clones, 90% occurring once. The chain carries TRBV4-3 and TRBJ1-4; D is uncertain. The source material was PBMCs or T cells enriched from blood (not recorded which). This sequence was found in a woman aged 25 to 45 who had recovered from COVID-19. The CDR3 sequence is CASSQDAKLGRKLFF. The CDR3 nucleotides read TGCGCCAGCAGCCAAGATGCAAAACTAGGGAGGAAACTGTTTTTT.